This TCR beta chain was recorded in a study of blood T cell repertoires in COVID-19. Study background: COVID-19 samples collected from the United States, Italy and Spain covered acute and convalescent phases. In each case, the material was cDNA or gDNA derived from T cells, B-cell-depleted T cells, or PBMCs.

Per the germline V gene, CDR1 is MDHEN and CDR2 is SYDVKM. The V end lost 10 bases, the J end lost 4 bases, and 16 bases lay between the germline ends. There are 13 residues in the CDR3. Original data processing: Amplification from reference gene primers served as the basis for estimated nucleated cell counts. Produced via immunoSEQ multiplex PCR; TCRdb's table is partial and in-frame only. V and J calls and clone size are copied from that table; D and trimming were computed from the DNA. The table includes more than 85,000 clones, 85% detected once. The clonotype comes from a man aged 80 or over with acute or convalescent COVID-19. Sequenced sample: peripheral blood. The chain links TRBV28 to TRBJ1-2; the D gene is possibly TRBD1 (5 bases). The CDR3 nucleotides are TGTGCCACCGGGGAGGGGCGAGGCTATGGCTACACCTTC. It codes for CATGEGRGYGYTF.